The 9 T cell receptor beta chains in this list originate from one sample, sequenced in a study of blood T cell repertoires in COVID-19. The table came from immunoSEQ multiplex PCR; TCRdb's copy has only in-frame clones and leaves some out. This sample has 150,000 to 200,000 clones; nearly 90% occur once, and the top ten carry 20% to 25%. Material for sequencing was peripheral blood. The receptors here all came from a man in his fifties or sixties with active or convalescent COVID-19.

Here the CDR3 DNA reads TGTGCCAGCAGCTTATGGGGACAGACGAACAATGAGCAGTTCTTC. It specifies CASSLWGQTNNEQFF. The chain employs TRBV11-2 and TRBJ2-1, with TRBD1 identical over 7 bases. This CDR3 has 15 residues. Germline-derived CDR1 and CDR2 are SGHAT and FQNNGV. The trim removed 2 bases at V and 5 bases at J, leaving 6 bases unmatched.

The CDR3 coding sequence is TGTGCCAGCAGCCGAAGCAGGGGGCGAAAAGCTTTCTTT. It translates to CASSRSRGRKAFF. This chain joins TRBV3-1 (or the pseudogene TRBV3-2) and TRBJ1-1, with 8 bases identical to TRBD1. The CDR3 contains 13 residues. CDR1 and CDR2 (germline): LGHDT, YNNKEL (reference sequence). Unmatched junction bases numbered 7, after V lost 4 bases and J lost 9 bases.

The chain carries TRBV7-8 and TRBJ1-6; 7 bases match TRBD1. V lost 5 bases, J lost 0 bases, and 10 bases stayed unmatched. The CDR3 is 18 amino acids. In germline, CDR1 is SGHVS, CDR2 FQNEAQ. The CDR3, as DNA: TGTGCCAGCAGCCATAGGGACAGCCGCCGCTCCTATAATTCACCCCTCCACTTT. The encoded protein is CASSHRDSRRSYNSPLHF.

The chain is built from TRBV3-1 (or the pseudogene TRBV3-2) and TRBJ1-1, with D perhaps TRBD1 (6 bases). Trimming stripped 1 base from V and 6 bases from J, with 15 bases between. CDR1 is LGHDT and CDR2 is YNNKEL in the germline V gene (reference sequence). This CDR3 has 15 amino acids. Here the CDR3 DNA reads TGTGCCAGCAGCCAAGCTGGGACACTGAGGGCTGAAGCTTTCTTT. This codes for CASSQAGTLRAEAFF.

This CDR3 reads CASSLMGGNIQYF. The CDR3, as DNA: TGCGCCAGCAGCTTAATGGGAGGGAACATTCAGTACTTC. The chain recombines TRBV5-1 with TRBJ2-4; TRBD2 agrees at 7 bases. Germline lookup yields CDR1 SGHRS and CDR2 YFSETQ. The V segment lost 2 bases and the J segment 7 bases; nucleotides outside the gene matches: 3. The CDR3 totals 13 residues.

V usage is TRBV4-1 and J usage is TRBJ2-5; weak D call: TRBD2 (7 bases). The CDR3 loop spans 17 amino acids. Germline CDR1 is MGHRA and CDR2 is YSYEKL. Trimming pared 0 bases from V and 3 bases from J, leaving 17 bases between. The CDR3, as DNA: TGCGCCAGCAGCCAAGATCCTAATGGGGGGGCGGAAGAGACCCAGTACTTC. It codes for CASSQDPNGGAEETQYF.

This clone was found a few times. The V gene is TRBV7-2, the J gene TRBJ1-2; the D is unclear. The germline CDR1 and CDR2 sequences are SGHTA and FQGNSA. CDR3 length equals 14 residues. Trimming pared 2 bases from V and 2 bases from J, leaving 9 bases between. Here the CDR3 DNA reads TGTGCCAGCAGCTTATCTCGAGTAAACTATGGCTACACCTTC. Protein: CASSLSRVNYGYTF.

The chain couples TRBV5-5 to TRBJ1-3; D not certain. This CDR3 spans 14 amino acids. Deletions cut 5 bases from V and 7 bases from J, with 16 bases between. CDR1 and CDR2 (germline): SGHKS, YYEKEE (reference sequence). DNA for the CDR3: TGTGCCAGCAGTCCTTTAGCCCTCGGGAACACCATATATTTT. Translation: CASSPLALGNTIYF.

This chain links TRBV12-3 or TRBV12-4 with TRBJ2-7; D is possibly TRBD1 (6 bases). Trimming cost V 6 bases and J 4 bases, with 13 bases left between them. The CDR3 consists of 13 residues. This CDR3 is CASRSNREYEQYF. CDR3 DNA sequence: TGTGCCAGCAGATCTAACAGGGAATACGAGCAGTACTTC.